This T cell receptor (beta chain) was identified in a study of control samples from healthy donors and cancer patients. Produced via immunoSEQ multiplex PCR; TCRdb's table is partial and in-frame only. The table records hundreds of thousands of clones, roughly 82% of them present only once. The sequence came from a woman aged 55 to 70 with lung cancer. Sequenced sample: PBMCs.

CDR3 bases: TGTGCCAGCAGCCCACCCGGGGGGTCGGGCTATGGCTACACCTTC. Amino acid sequence: CASSPPGGSGYGYTF. The chain joins TRBV9 to TRBJ1-2; perhaps TRBD1 as D (5 bases). The CDR3 is 15 amino acids. The germline V gene encodes CDR1 SGDLS and CDR2 YYNGEE. Trimming took off 4 bases at V and 4 bases at J, with 17 bases between the two ends.